One sample yielded the 29 T cell receptor beta chains listed below, sequenced in a study of shared clonotypes between healthy human individuals. The method was immunoSEQ multiplex PCR; TCRdb's version includes in-frame clones alone and lacks a portion of them. The data show 950,000 to 1,100,000 clones, about 76% seen once. What was sequenced was memory CD4+ T cells sorted from blood. Specified subset: CD45RA-negative fraction. Source of these receptors: a man younger than 35 in good health.

V usage is TRBV18 and J usage is TRBJ1-5; perhaps TRBD1 as D (6 bases). The CDR3 consists of 14 residues. Trimming removed 2 bases from V and 4 bases from J, with 9 bases in between. Germline V gene data show CDR1 as KGHSH and CDR2 as LQKENI. CDR3 residues: CASSPSRGNQPQHF. The CDR3 coding sequence is TGTGCCAGCTCACCATCCAGGGGAAATCAGCCCCAGCATTTT.

The chain joins TRBV21-1 to TRBJ1-1; the D call TRBD1 from the table was never checked on the DNA. TRBV21-1 is a pseudogene locus. The CDR3 consists of 14 residues. CDR3 DNA: TGTGCCAGCAGCAAAATCAGGATCGTCTCCGAAGCTTTCTTT. Protein product: CASSKIRIVSEAFF.

The chain employs TRBV2 and TRBJ1-2, with unresolved D. Germline CDR1 reads SNHLY; CDR2 reads FYNNEI. The CDR3 runs to 15 residues. V was trimmed by 8 bases and J by 5 bases, leaving 21 bases between them. This CDR3 reads CASFPGRQIKYGYTF. The CDR3 coding sequence is TGTGCCAGCTTCCCCGGTCGGCAAATTAAATATGGCTACACCTTC. Together with reference TRBV2 and TRBJ1-2, the CDR3 gives the full variable domain: EPEVTQTPSHQVTQMGQEVILRCVPISNHLYFYWYRQILGQKVEFLVSFYNNEISEKSEIFDDQFSVERPDGSNFTLKIRSTKLEDSAMYFCASFPGRQIKYGYTFGSGTRLTVV.

The chain joins TRBV9 to TRBJ1-4; D not certain. This CDR3 comprises 12 residues. Looked up from germline, CDR1 is SGDLS and CDR2 is YYNGEE. Deletions cut 3 bases from V and 4 bases from J, with 4 bases between. The CDR3 is CASSGLNEKLFF. The CDR3 DNA reads as TGTGCCAGCAGCGGACTTAATGAAAAACTGTTTTTT.

The J gene is TRBJ1-6, the V gene TRBV15; TRBD1 is a possible D gene (5 bases). The CDR3 runs 16 residues. Germline V lookup: CDR1 LNHNV, CDR2 YYDKDF (reference sequence). Trimming stripped 1 base from V and 5 bases from J, with 12 bases between. This CDR3 is CATSRGGVRNNSPLHF. Here the CDR3 DNA reads TGTGCCACCAGCAGAGGAGGGGTCAGGAATAATTCACCCCTCCACTTT.

This sequence joins TRBV4-3 and TRBJ2-3; D possibly corresponds to TRBD2 (6 bases). This CDR3 has 15 residues. Trimming cost V 0 bases and J 6 bases, with 13 bases left between them. Germline lookup yields CDR1 LGHNA and CDR2 YSLEER. DNA of the CDR3: TGCGCCAGCAGCCAAGAACTAGCCCCTAGGGATACGCAGTATTTT. Amino acid sequence: CASSQELAPRDTQYF.

Comments on this clone: Within the sample, other DNA sequences also encode this same CDR3. V and J are TRBV5-1 and TRBJ2-1; D unclear. V shed 1 base and J shed 5 bases, with 1 base lying between them. The CDR3 runs 11 residues. From germline, CDR1 is SGHRS and CDR2 YFSETQ. The CDR3 protein is CASSLNNEQFF. The CDR3 nucleotides read TGCGCCAGCAGCTTGAACAATGAGCAGTTCTTC.

The chain carries TRBV6-5 and TRBJ2-6, with TRBD1 as a possible D gene (5 bases). Trimming stripped 6 bases from V and 2 bases from J, with 8 bases between. The CDR3 runs 14 residues. CDR1 and CDR2 from the germline V gene are MNHEY and SVGAGI. The chain's CDR3 is CASSQGPGANVLTF. CDR3 DNA sequence: TGTGCCAGCAGCCAGGGCCCTGGGGCCAACGTCCTGACTTTC.

This clone showed up just a few times. This rearrangement joins TRBV27 to TRBJ2-6, with D uncertain. CDR1 MNHEY and CDR2 SMNVEV come from the germline V gene (reference sequence). Trimming shortened V by 4 bases and J by 0 bases, and 10 bases separated the two germline ends. The CDR3 totals 16 residues. CDR3 protein: CASSSPTYSGANVLTF. CDR3 in DNA: TGTGCCAGCAGTTCCCCCACCTACTCTGGGGCCAACGTCCTGACTTTC.

DNA for the CDR3: TGCGCCAGCAGCACAGGGGCGGGACTAGAGACCCAGTACTTC. Protein sequence: CASSTGAGLETQYF. V gene TRBV5-1 combines with J gene TRBJ2-5; a possible D gene is TRBD1 (7 bases). The CDR3 has 14 amino acids. The germline V gene has CDR1 SGHRS and CDR2 YFSETQ. V was cut by 4 bases and J by 4 bases, with 14 bases left in between. The full variable domain, its missing parts supplied by reference TRBV5-1 and TRBJ2-5, is KAGVTQTPRYLIKTRGQQVTLSCSPISGHRSVSWYQQTPGQGLQFLFEYFSETQRNKGNFPGRFSGRQFSNSRSEMNVSTLELGDSALYLCASSTGAGLETQYFGPGTRLLVL.

The genes are TRBV11-2 and TRBJ2-7; 8 bases agree with TRBD2. Trimming cost V 5 bases and J 6 bases; bases outside gene matches: 9. CDR1 and CDR2 from the germline V gene are SGHAT and FQNNGV. The CDR3 has 14 residues. The CDR3 sequence is CASSPGQRETEQYF. The CDR3 DNA reads TGTGCCAGCAGCCCCGGTCAGCGGGAGACCGAGCAGTACTTC.

This rearrangement joins TRBV5-4 to TRBJ2-7; possibly TRBD1 for D (5 bases). V lost 6 bases to trimming and J lost 6 bases, with 16 bases between them. CDR1 and CDR2 (germline): SGHNT, YYREEE (reference sequence). The CDR3 runs to 13 residues. Here the CDR3 DNA reads TGTGCCAGCACCTTAGCAGGGTCCGTCGAGCAGTACTTC. This sequence encodes CASTLAGSVEQYF.

To note about this clone: Other DNA sequences within the sample encode an identical CDR3. V and J are TRBV4-1 and TRBJ1-3, with D hard to call. The V gene lost 8 bases and the J gene lost 7 bases, with 18 bases spanning the gap. Germline CDR1 reads MGHRA; CDR2 reads YSYEKL. The CDR3 has 14 residues. CDR3 amino acids: CASSPQGHGNTIYF. The CDR3 nucleotides read TGCGCCAGCTCCCCCCAAGGGCATGGGAACACCATATATTTT.

This clone occurred once. This sequence joins TRBV7-9 and TRBJ1-2; D ambiguous. Trimming removed 5 bases from V and 9 bases from J, with 19 bases in between. Germline V lookup: CDR1 SEHNR, CDR2 FQNEAQ (reference sequence). This CDR3 contains 14 residues. CDR3 nucleotides: TGTGCCAGCAGCCCAAACACGGACCGGCCCCGCTACACCTTC. As protein: CASSPNTDRPRYTF. Full variable domain (remainder filled in from reference TRBV7-9 and TRBJ1-2): DTGVSQNPRHKITKRGQNVTFRCDPISEHNRLYWYRQTLGQGPEFLTYFQNEAQLEKSRLLSDRFSAERPKGSFSTLEIQRTEQGDSAMYLCASSPNTDRPRYTFGSGTRLTVV.

This chain uses TRBV5-1 with TRBJ2-3, with D perhaps matching TRBD2 (6 bases). The V end was cut by 4 bases, the J end by 2 bases, with 23 bases between. CDR1 is SGHRS, CDR2 YFSETQ, per germline. The length of the CDR3 is 18 residues. The CDR3 coding sequence is TGCGCCAGCAGCCTGGGGCCTGAGAGCGGGCTAACCACAGATACGCAGTATTTT. Translated, it gives CASSLGPESGLTTDTQYF. The whole variable domain, remainder taken from reference TRBV5-1 and TRBJ2-3, is KAGVTQTPRYLIKTRGQQVTLSCSPISGHRSVSWYQQTPGQGLQFLFEYFSETQRNKGNFPGRFSGRQFSNSRSEMNVSTLELGDSALYLCASSLGPESGLTTDTQYFGPGTRLTVL.

The V gene is TRBV5-4, the J gene TRBJ2-5; 9 bases line up with TRBD2. The trim removed 4 bases at V and 0 bases at J, leaving 4 bases unmatched. Looked up from germline, CDR1 is SGHNT and CDR2 is YYREEE (reference sequence). The CDR3 totals 15 residues. CDR3 in DNA: TGTGCCAGCAGCCCGCGGGGGGGAAACCAAGAGACCCAGTACTTC. It translates to CASSPRGGNQETQYF.

The chain combines TRBV10-3 with TRBJ1-2; unclear D gene. V lost 3 bases and J 8 bases, leaving 10 bases between the germline ends. CDR1 ENHRY and CDR2 SYGVKD come from the germline V gene. The CDR3 runs to 12 residues. In DNA, the CDR3 is TGTGCCATCAGTGAAAGTCCTGGAGGCTACACCTTC. It is translated as CAISESPGGYTF.

The gene calls are TRBV29-1 and TRBJ2-1, with 7 bases fitting TRBD1. Germline lookup yields CDR1 SQVTM and CDR2 ANQGSEA. V lost 6 bases to trimming and J lost 6 bases; unmatched junction nucleotides: 8. This CDR3 has 13 residues. CDR3 sequence: CSVEQGKGNEQFF. DNA for the CDR3: TGCAGCGTAGAACAGGGGAAGGGCAATGAGCAGTTCTTC.

The chain employs TRBV30 and TRBJ2-1; 9 nucleotides line up with TRBD1. Germline CDR1 GTSNPN, CDR2 SVGIG (reference sequence). V gave up 0 bases and J gave up 9 bases; unmatched junction bases: 9. CDR3 size: 15 residues. CDR3 sequence reads: CAWSVGTGPQGEQFF. In DNA, the CDR3 is TGTGCCTGGAGTGTAGGGACAGGGCCCCAAGGTGAGCAGTTCTTC. Variable domain in full (rest from reference TRBV30 and TRBJ2-1): SQTIHQWPATLVQPVGSPLSLECTVEGTSNPNLYWYRQAAGRGLQLLFYSVGIGQISSEVPQNLSASRPQDRQFILSSKKLLLSDSGFYLCAWSVGTGPQGEQFFGPGTRLTVL.

Only one count was recorded for this clone. The chain combines TRBV7-9 with TRBJ2-2; 7 bases are a match to TRBD1. CDR3 length: 15 amino acids. V was clipped by 5 bases and J by 0 bases; unmatched bases: 3. Per the germline V gene, CDR1 is SEHNR and CDR2 is FQNEAQ (reference sequence). CDR3 protein: CASSNRGTNTGELFF. CDR3 bases: TGTGCCAGCAGCAACAGGGGTACGAACACCGGGGAGCTGTTTTTT.

J is TRBJ2-7 and V is TRBV18; no clear D. The length of the CDR3 is 12 residues. CDR1 is KGHSH, CDR2 LQKENI, per germline. V lost 3 bases, J lost 6 bases, and 9 bases lay in between. In nucleotides, the CDR3 is TGTGCCAGCTCACCTGACGGGTCCGAGCAGTACTTC. Protein sequence: CASSPDGSEQYF.

The genes are TRBV2 and TRBJ1-2; D is undetermined. V was shortened by 4 bases and J by 2 bases, with 11 bases between the two germline ends. Germline lookup yields CDR1 SNHLY and CDR2 FYNNEI. CDR3 length equals 14 residues. In DNA, the CDR3 is TGTGCCAGCAGTGCCGGGGTAGGGAACTATGGCTACACCTTC. It encodes CASSAGVGNYGYTF.

The chain couples TRBV28 to TRBJ1-2; 12 bases are shared with TRBD1. This CDR3 has 16 amino acids. CDR1 is MDHEN and CDR2 is SYDVKM in the germline V gene. V dropped 6 bases and J dropped 8; count of bases not matched to a gene: 13. The CDR3 reads CASSRPPGQGAEGYTF. The CDR3 DNA is TGTGCCAGCAGCCGACCTCCGGGACAGGGGGCAGAAGGCTACACCTTC.

The chain links TRBV5-1 to TRBJ1-4; 11 bases map to TRBD1. Germline assignment: CDR1 SGHRS and CDR2 YFSETQ. CDR3 size: 16 residues. The V segment lost 5 bases and the J segment 3 bases; nucleotides outside the gene matches: 6. The CDR3 region has the DNA TGCGCCAGCAGTCGCGGACAGGGGGCAGCTAATGAAAAACTGTTTTTT. It translates to CASSRGQGAANEKLFF.

This clone was counted at least ten times. The chain links TRBV18 to TRBJ2-1, with no clear D. Trimming stripped 5 bases from V and 9 bases from J, with 8 bases between. The CDR3 is 11 residues long. Per germline, CDR1 KGHSH and CDR2 LQKENI. CDR3 loop: CASSSFVEQFF. Written as DNA, the CDR3 is TGTGCCAGCTCATCATTCGTTGAGCAGTTCTTC.

This clone was recorded only once. Other nucleotide sequences from this sample produce the same CDR3. The gene calls are TRBV7-2 and TRBJ2-7; no firm D call. V dropped 1 base and J dropped 4 bases, with 11 bases sitting between them. This CDR3 has 14 residues. Per germline, CDR1 SGHTA and CDR2 FQGNSA. The CDR3 reads CASSLGGSRYEQYF. The CDR3 DNA sequence: TGTGCCAGCAGCTTAGGGGGTAGTAGGTACGAGCAGTACTTC.

This clone showed up just once. This chain uses TRBV10-1 with TRBJ2-1, with D perhaps matching TRBD1 (6 bases). Germline V gene sequence: CDR1 WNHNN, CDR2 SYGVQD (reference sequence). Trimming took off 0 bases at V and 7 bases at J, with 7 bases between the two ends. The CDR3 totals 13 residues. This chain's CDR3 is CASSESTGNEQFF. DNA for the CDR3: TGCGCCAGCAGTGAGTCCACAGGGAATGAGCAGTTCTTC.

The chain combines TRBV9 with TRBJ2-2, with a tentative D call TRBD2 (5 bases). V lost 3 bases, J lost 6 bases, and 9 bases lay in between. Per germline, CDR1 SGDLS and CDR2 YYNGEE. The CDR3 is made up of 13 amino acids. CDR3 loop: CASSALASGELFF. The CDR3 bases are TGTGCCAGCAGCGCGCTAGCATCCGGGGAGCTGTTTTTT. Full variable domain (missing parts from reference TRBV9 and TRBJ2-2): DSGVTQTPKHLITATGQRVTLRCSPRSGDLSVYWYQQSLDQGLQFLIQYYNGEERAKGNILERFSAQQFPDLHSELNLSSLELGDSALYFCASSALASGELFFGEGSRLTVL.

J is TRBJ2-7 and V is TRBV7-2, with D possibly TRBD1 on 5 matching bases. Trimming removed 1 base at V and 5 bases at J, with 12 bases between. The germline CDR1 and CDR2 sequences are SGHTA and FQGNSA. CDR3 size: 14 residues. DNA of the CDR3: TGTGCCAGCAGCTTAGAGGCCAGGGTGGACGAGCAGTACTTC. Protein product: CASSLEARVDEQYF.